This TCR beta chain came from a study of cytomegalovirus exposure and HLA in healthy donors. Whole-study findings and limits: A later analysis showed that HLA-associated TCR beta chains had undergone more clonal expansion than equally common others.

Germline loops: CDR1 SGHRS, CDR2 YFSETQ. V lost 4 bases, J lost 4 bases, and 3 bases stayed unmatched. The CDR3 runs 14 residues. This clone was observed once. Antigen: not known. Primers: 60 Vbeta forward and 13 Jbeta reverse. The assay was immunoSEQ multiplex PCR, and TCRdb's table has in-frame clones only and misses some. The table includes about 69,000 clones, about 70% detected once. Sequences were obtained from PBMCs. The chain employs TRBV5-1 and TRBJ1-1, with 11 nucleotides matching TRBD1. This clonotype originated in a man aged 18 to 35 in good health and CMV-seronegative. Here the CDR3 reads CASSGTGGGTEAFF. For the CDR3, the DNA is TGCGCCAGCAGCGGGACAGGGGGTGGCACTGAAGCTTTCTTT. Full variable domain (outside the CDR3, taken from reference TRBV5-1 and TRBJ1-1): KAGVTQTPRYLIKTRGQQVTLSCSPISGHRSVSWYQQTPGQGLQFLFEYFSETQRNKGNFPGRFSGRQFSNSRSEMNVSTLELGDSALYLCASSGTGGGTEAFFGQGTRLTVV.